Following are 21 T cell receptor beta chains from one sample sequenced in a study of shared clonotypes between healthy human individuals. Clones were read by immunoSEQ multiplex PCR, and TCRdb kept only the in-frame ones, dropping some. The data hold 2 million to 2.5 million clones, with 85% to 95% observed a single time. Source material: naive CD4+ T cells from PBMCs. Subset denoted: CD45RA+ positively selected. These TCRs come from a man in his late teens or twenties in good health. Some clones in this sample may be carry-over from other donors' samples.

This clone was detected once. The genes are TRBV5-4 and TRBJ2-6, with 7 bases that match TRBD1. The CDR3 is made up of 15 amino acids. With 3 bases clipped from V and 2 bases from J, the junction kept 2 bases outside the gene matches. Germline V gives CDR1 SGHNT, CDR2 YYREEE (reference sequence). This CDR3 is CASSSTGPGANVLTF. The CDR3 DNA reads TGTGCCAGCAGCTCGACAGGGCCTGGGGCCAACGTCCTGACTTTC. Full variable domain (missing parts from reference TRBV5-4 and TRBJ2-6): ETGVTQSPTHLIKTRGQQVTLRCSSQSGHNTVSWYQQALGQGPQFIFQYYREEENGRGNFPPRFSGLQFPNYSSELNVNALELDDSALYLCASSSTGPGANVLTFGAGSRLTVL.

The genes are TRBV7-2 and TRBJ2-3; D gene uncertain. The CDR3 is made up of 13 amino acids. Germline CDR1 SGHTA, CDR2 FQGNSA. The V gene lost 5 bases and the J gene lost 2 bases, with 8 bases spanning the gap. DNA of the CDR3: TGTGCCAGCAGCCGAAAAATCACAGATACGCAGTATTTT. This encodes CASSRKITDTQYF.

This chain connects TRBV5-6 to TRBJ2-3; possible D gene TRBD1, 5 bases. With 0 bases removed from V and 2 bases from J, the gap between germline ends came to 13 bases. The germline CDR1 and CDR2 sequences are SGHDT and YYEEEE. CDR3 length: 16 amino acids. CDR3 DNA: TGTGCCAGCAGCTTGGTAGGGGCGGTTCTCACAGATACGCAGTATTTT. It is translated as CASSLVGAVLTDTQYF.

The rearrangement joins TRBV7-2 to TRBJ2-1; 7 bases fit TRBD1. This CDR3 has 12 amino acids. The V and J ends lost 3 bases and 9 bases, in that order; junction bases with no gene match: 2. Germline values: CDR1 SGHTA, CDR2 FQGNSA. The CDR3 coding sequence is TGTGCCAGCAGCTTCGGGACAGCTGAGCAGTTCTTC. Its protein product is CASSFGTAEQFF.

As DNA, the CDR3 is TGTGCCAGCAGTGAACTACAGGACACTGAAGCTTTCTTT. It specifies CASSELQDTEAFF. The chain joins TRBV6-1 to TRBJ1-1, with D possibly being TRBD1 (5 bases). CDR1 is MNHNS and CDR2 is SASEGT in the germline V gene. This CDR3 contains 13 residues. The germline V and J ends were trimmed by 2 bases and 3 bases, with 7 bases remaining between them.

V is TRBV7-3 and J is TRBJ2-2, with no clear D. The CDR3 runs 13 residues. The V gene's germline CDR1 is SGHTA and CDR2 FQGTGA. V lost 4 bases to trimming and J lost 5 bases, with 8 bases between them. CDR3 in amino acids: CASSSYGTGELFF. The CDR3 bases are TGTGCCAGCAGCTCCTACGGGACCGGGGAGCTGTTTTTT.

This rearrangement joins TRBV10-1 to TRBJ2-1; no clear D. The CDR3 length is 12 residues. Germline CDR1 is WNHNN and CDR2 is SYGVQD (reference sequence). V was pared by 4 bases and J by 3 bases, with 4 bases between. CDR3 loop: CASSAGYNEQFF. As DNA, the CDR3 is TGCGCCAGCAGTGCGGGCTACAATGAGCAGTTCTTC.

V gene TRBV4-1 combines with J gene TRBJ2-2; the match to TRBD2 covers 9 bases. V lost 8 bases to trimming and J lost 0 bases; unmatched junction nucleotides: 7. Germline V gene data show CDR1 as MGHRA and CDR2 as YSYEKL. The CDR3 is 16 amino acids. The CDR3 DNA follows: TGCGCCAGCGAACCTAGCGGGGTCGCGAACACCGGGGAGCTGTTTTTT. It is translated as CASEPSGVANTGELFF.

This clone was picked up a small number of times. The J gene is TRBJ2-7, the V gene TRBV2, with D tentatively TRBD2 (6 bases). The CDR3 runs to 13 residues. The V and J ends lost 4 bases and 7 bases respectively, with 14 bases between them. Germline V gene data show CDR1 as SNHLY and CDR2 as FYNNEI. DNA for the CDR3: TGTGCCAGCAGTGCGGGAGCTGGTAGGGAGCAGTACTTC. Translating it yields CASSAGAGREQYF.

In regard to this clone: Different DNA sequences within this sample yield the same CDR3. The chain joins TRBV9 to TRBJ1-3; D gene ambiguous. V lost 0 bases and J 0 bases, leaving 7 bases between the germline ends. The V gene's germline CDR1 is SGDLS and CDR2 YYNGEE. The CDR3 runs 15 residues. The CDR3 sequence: CASSVEGSSGNTIYF. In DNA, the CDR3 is TGTGCCAGCAGCGTAGAAGGGTCCTCTGGAAACACCATATATTTT.

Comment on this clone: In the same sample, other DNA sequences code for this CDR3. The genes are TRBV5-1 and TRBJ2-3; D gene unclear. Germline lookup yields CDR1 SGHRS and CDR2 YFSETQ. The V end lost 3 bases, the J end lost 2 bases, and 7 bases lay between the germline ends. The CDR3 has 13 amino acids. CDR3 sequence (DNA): TGCGCCAGCAGCTCCCTTACCACAGATACGCAGTATTTT. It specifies CASSSLTTDTQYF.

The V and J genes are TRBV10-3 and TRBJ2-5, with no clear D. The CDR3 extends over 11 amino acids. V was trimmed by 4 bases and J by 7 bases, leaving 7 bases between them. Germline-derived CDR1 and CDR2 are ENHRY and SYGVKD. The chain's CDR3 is CAISAVGTQYF. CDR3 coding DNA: TGTGCCATCAGTGCCGTTGGGACCCAGTACTTC.

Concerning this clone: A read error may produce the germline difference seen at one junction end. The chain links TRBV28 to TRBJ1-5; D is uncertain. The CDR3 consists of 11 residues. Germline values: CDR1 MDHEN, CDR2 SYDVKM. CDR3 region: CASSPGHGKDF. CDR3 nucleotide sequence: TGTGCCAGCAGCCCCGGGCACGGAAAGGATTTT. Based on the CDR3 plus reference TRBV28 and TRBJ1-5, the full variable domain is DVKVTQSSRYLVKRTGEKVFLECVQDMDHENMFWYRQDPGLGLRLIYFSYDVKMKEKGDIPEGYSVSREKKERFSLILESASTNQTSMYLCASSPGHGKDFGDGTRLSIL.

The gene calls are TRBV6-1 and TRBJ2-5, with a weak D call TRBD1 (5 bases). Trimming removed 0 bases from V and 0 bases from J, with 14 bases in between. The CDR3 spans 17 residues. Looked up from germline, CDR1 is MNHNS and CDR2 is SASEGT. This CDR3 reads CASSEAGPDTYQETQYF. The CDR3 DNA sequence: TGTGCCAGCAGTGAAGCAGGTCCGGACACTTACCAAGAGACCCAGTACTTC.

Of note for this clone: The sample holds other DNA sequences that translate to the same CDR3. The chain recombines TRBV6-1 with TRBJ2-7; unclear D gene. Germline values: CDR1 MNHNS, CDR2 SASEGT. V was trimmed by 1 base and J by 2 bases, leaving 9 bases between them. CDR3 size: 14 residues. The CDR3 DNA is TGTGCCAGCAGTGAAGTAGGGTTAACCTACGAGCAGTACTTC. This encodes CASSEVGLTYEQYF.

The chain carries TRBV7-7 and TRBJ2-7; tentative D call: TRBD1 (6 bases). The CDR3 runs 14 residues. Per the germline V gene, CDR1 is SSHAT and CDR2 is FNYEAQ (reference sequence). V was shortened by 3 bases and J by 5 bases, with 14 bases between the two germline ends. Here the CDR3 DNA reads TGTGCCAGCAGCTTCGCACAGGGTCCCCACGAGCAGTACTTC. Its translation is CASSFAQGPHEQYF.

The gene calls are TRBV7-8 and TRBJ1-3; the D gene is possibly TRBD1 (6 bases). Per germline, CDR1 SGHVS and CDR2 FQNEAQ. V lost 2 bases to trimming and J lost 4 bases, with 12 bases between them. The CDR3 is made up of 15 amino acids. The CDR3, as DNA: TGTGCCAGCAGCTTACTTGGGGGGCAGGGAAACACCATATATTTT. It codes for CASSLLGGQGNTIYF.

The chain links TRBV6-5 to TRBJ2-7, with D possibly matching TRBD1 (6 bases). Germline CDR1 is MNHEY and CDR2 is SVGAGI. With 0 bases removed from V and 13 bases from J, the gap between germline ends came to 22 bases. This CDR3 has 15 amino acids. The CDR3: CASSYSFPPSTGFYF. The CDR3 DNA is TGTGCCAGCAGTTACTCGTTTCCACCTAGTACAGGGTTTTACTTC.

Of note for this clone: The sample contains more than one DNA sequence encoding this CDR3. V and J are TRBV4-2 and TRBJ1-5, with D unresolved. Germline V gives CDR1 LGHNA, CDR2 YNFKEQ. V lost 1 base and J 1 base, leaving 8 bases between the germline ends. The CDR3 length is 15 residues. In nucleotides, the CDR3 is TGTGCCAGCAGCCAAGTAGGGAACAGCAATCAGCCCCAGCATTTT. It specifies CASSQVGNSNQPQHF.

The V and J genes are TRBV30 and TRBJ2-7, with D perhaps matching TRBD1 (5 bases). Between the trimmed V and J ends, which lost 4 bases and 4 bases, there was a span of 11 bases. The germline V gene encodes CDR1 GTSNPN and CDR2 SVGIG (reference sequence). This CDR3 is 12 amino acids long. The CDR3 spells CAWNQGSYEQYF. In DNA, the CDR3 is TGTGCCTGGAACCAGGGAAGTTACGAGCAGTACTTC.

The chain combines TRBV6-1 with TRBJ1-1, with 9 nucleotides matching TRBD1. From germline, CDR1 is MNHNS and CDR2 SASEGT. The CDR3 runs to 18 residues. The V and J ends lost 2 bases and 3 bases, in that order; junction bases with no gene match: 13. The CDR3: CASSETIEQGAWYTEAFF. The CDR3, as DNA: TGTGCCAGCAGTGAAACCATCGAACAGGGGGCTTGGTACACTGAAGCTTTCTTT.